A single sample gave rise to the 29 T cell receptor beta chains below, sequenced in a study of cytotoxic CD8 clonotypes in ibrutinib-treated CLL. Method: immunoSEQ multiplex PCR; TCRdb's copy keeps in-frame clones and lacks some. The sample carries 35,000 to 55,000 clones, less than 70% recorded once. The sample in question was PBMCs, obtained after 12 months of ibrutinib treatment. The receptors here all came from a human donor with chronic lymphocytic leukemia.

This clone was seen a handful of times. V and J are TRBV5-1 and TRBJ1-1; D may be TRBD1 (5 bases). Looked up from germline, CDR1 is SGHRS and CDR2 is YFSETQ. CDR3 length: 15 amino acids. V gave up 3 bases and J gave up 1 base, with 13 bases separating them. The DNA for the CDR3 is TGCGCCAGCAGCTATTTCCCGGGGACGAACACTGAAGCTTTCTTT. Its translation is CASSYFPGTNTEAFF.

CDR3 loop: CASSHERGRAGNEQFF. In nucleotides, the CDR3 is TGTGCCAGCAGTCATGAGCGGGGACGGGCCGGCAATGAGCAGTTCTTC. This sequence joins TRBV27 and TRBJ2-1; 7 nucleotides align to TRBD2. J lost 6 bases, V lost 5 bases, and 13 bases had no gene match. The germline V gene encodes CDR1 MNHEY and CDR2 SMNVEV (reference sequence). The CDR3 contains 16 residues.

CDR3 nucleotide sequence: TGTGCCAGCTCACCACCAGGGGTAGGCGGCTATGGCTACACCTTC. This codes for CASSPPGVGGYGYTF. The chain is built from TRBV18 and TRBJ1-2; TRBD1 might be the D (5 bases). Germline V lookup: CDR1 KGHSH, CDR2 LQKENI. The CDR3 is 15 residues long. The V gene lost 0 bases and the J gene lost 4 bases, with 12 bases spanning the gap. The variable domain in full, completed from reference TRBV18 and TRBJ1-2, reads NAGVMQNPRHLVRRRGQEARLRCSPMKGHSHVYWYRQLPEEGLKFMVYLQKENIIDESGMPKERFSAEFPKEGPSILRIQQVVRGDSAAYFCASSPPGVGGYGYTFGSGTRLTVV.

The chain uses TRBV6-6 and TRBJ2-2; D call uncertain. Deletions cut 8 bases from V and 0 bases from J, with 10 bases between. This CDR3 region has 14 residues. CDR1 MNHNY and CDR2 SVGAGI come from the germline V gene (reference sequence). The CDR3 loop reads CASGNTANTGELFF. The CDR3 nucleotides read TGTGCCAGCGGAAACACTGCGAACACCGGGGAGCTGTTTTTT.

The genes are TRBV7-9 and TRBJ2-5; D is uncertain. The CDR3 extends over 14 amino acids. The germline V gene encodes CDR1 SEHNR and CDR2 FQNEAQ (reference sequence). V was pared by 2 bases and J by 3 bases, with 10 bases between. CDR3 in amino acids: CASSLMNPEETQYF. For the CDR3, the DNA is TGTGCCAGCAGCTTAATGAATCCCGAAGAGACCCAGTACTTC.

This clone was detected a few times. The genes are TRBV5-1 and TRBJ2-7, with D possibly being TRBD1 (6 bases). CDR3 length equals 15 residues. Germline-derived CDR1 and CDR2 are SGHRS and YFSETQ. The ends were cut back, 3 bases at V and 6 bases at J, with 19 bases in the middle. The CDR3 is CASSSQGPRVVEQYF. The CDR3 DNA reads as TGCGCCAGCAGCTCACAGGGCCCCAGGGTCGTCGAGCAGTACTTC.

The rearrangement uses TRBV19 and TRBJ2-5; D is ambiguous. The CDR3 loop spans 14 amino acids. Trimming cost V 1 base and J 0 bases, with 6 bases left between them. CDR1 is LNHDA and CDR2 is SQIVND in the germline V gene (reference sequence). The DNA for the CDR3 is TGTGCCAGTAGTATAGTCCGAGACCAAGAGACCCAGTACTTC. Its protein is CASSIVRDQETQYF.

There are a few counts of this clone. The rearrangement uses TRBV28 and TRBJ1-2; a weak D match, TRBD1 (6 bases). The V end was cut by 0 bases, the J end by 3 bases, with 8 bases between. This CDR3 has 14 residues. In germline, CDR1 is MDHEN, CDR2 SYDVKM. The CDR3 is CASSLWNRDYGYTF. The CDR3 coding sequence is TGTGCCAGCAGTTTATGGAACAGGGACTATGGCTACACCTTC.

This CDR3 is CASSLNEGSRLFF. CDR3 coding DNA: TGTGCCAGCAGCTTAAATGAGGGGTCAAGACTGTTCTTC. The V and J genes are TRBV7-3 and TRBJ2-1; perhaps D is TRBD1 or TRBD2 (5 bases each). In germline, CDR1 is SGHTA, CDR2 FQGTGA. V lost 1 base and J lost 15, with 16 bases in between. The CDR3 length is 13 residues. Full variable domain (remainder filled in from reference TRBV7-3 and TRBJ2-1): GAGVSQTPSNKVTEKGKYVELRCDPISGHTALYWYRQSLGQGPEFLIYFQGTGAADDSGLPNDRFFAVRPEGSVSTLKIQRTERGDSAVYLCASSLNEGSRLFFGPGTRLTVL.

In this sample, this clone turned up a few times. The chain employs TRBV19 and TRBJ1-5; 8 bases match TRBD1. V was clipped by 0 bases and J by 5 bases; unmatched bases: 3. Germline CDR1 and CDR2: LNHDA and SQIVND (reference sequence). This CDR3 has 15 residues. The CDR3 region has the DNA TGTGCCAGTAGTATAGATAAGGACAGGGATCAGCCCCAGCATTTT. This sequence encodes CASSIDKDRDQPQHF.

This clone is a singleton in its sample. The CDR3 region has the DNA TGTGCCAGCAGCGTAGGAGGGACAGGGACCTACGAGCAGTACTTC. This codes for CASSVGGTGTYEQYF. This chain uses TRBV9 with TRBJ2-7; TRBD1 matches at 9 bases. Germline CDR1 reads SGDLS; CDR2 reads YYNGEE. With 0 bases clipped from V and 2 bases from J, the junction kept 3 bases outside the gene matches. CDR3 length equals 15 residues.

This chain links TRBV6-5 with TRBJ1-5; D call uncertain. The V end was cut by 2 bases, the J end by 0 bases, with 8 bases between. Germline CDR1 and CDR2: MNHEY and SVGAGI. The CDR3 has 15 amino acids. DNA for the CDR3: TGTGCCAGCAGTTACGGAGCTAATAGCAATCAGCCCCAGCATTTT. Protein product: CASSYGANSNQPQHF.

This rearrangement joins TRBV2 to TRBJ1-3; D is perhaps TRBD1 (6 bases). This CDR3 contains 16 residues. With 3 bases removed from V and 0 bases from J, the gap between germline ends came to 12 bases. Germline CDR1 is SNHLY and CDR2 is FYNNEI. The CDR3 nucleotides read TGTGCCAGCAGTGACGAGGGGGGCCCCTCTGGAAACACCATATATTTT. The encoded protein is CASSDEGGPSGNTIYF.

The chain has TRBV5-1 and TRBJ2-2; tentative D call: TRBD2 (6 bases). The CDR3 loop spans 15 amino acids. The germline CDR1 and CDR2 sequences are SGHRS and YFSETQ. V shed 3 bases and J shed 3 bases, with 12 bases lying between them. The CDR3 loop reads CASSSNSGYTGELFF. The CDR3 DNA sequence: TGCGCCAGCAGCTCGAATAGCGGCTACACCGGGGAGCTGTTTTTT.

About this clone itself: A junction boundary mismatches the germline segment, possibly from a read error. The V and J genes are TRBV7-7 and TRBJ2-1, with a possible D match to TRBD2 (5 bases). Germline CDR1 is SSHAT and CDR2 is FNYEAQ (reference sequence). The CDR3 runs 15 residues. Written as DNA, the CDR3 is TGTGCTAGCAGCCCAGTAACCAAAGTAGGCGGGGAGCAGTTCTTC. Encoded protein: CASSPVTKVGGEQFF.

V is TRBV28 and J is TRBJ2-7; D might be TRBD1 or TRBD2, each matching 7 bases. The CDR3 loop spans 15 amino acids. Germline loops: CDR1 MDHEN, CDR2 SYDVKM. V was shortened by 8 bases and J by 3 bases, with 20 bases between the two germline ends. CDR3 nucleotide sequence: TGTGCCAGCGGGCGGGGGACAGAGCTCCTCTACGAGCAGTACTTC. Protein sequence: CASGRGTELLYEQYF.

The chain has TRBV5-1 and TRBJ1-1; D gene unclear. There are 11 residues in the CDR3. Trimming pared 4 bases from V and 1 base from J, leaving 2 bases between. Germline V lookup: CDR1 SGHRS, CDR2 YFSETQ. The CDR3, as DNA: TGCGCCAGCAGCGGGAACACTGAAGCTTTCTTT. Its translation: CASSGNTEAFF.

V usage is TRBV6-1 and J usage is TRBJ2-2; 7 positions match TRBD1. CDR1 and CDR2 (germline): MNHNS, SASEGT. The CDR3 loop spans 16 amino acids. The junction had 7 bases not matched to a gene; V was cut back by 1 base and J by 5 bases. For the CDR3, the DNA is TGTGCCAGCAGTGAAGGGCAGGGGGTTCAAACCGGGGAGCTGTTTTTT. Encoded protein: CASSEGQGVQTGELFF.

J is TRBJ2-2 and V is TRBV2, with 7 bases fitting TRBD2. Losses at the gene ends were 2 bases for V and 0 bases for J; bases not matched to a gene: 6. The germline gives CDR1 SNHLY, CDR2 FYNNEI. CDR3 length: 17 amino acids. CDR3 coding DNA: TGTGCCAGCAGTGAACCCAAAGCGGGAACGAACACCGGGGAGCTGTTTTTT. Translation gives CASSEPKAGTNTGELFF.

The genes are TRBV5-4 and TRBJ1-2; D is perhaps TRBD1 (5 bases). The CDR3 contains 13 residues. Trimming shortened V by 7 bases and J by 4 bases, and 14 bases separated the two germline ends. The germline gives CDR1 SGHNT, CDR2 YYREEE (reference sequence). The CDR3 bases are TGTGCCAGCGGCAACGGGGGGATCTATGGCTACACCTTC. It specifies CASGNGGIYGYTF.

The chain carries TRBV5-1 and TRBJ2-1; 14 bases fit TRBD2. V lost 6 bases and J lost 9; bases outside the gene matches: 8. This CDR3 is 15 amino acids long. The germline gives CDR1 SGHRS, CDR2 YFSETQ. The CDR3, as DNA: TGCGCCAGCACCCCCCCGACTAGCGGGGGGGTTGAGCAGTTCTTC. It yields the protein CASTPPTSGGVEQFF. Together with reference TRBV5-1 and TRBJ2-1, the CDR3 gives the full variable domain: KAGVTQTPRYLIKTRGQQVTLSCSPISGHRSVSWYQQTPGQGLQFLFEYFSETQRNKGNFPGRFSGRQFSNSRSEMNVSTLELGDSALYLCASTPPTSGGVEQFFGPGTRLTVL.

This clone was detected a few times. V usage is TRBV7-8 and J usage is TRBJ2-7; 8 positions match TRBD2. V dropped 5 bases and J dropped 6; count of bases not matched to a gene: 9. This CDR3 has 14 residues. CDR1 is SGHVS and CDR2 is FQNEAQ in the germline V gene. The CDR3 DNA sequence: TGTGCCAGCAGCCCCGGGAGGGGGTCTCGCGAGCAGTACTTC. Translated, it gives CASSPGRGSREQYF.

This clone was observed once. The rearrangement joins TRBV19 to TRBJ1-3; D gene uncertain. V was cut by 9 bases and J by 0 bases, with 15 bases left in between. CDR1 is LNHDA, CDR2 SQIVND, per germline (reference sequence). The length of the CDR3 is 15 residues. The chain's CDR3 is CASRVKGYSGNTIYF. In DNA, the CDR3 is TGTGCCAGCAGAGTCAAAGGCTACTCTGGAAACACCATATATTTT.

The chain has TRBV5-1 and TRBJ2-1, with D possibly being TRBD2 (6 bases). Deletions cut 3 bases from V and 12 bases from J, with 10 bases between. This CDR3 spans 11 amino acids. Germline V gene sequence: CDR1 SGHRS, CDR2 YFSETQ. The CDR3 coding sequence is TGCGCCAGCAGCTCACGGGAGTGGCAGTTCTTC. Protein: CASSSREWQFF.

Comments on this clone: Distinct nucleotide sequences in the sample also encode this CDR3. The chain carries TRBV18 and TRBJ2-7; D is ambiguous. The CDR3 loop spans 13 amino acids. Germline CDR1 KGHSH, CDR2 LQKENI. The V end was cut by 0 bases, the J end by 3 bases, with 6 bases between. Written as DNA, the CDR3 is TGTGCCAGCTCACCACCGTCTAGCTACGAGCAGTACTTC. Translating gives CASSPPSSYEQYF.

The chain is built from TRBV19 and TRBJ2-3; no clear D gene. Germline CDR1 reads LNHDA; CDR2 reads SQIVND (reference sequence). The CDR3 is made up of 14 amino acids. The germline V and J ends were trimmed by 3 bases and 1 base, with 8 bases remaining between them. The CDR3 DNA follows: TGTGCCAGTAGTATGCTGGCAGGCACAGATACGCAGTATTTT. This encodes CASSMLAGTDTQYF.

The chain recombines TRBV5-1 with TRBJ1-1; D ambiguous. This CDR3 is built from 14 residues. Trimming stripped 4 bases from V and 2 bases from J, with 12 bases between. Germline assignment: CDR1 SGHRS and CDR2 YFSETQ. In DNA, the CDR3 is TGCGCCAGCAGCGCCCGTGAGGGTAACACTGAAGCTTTCTTT. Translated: CASSAREGNTEAFF.

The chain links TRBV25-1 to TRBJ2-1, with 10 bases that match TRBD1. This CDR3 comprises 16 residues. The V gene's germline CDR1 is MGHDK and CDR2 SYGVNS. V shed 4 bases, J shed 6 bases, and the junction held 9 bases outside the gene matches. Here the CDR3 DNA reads TGTGCCAGCAGTGTCACGCCGGGACAGGGGAGCAATGAGCAGTTCTTC. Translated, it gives CASSVTPGQGSNEQFF.

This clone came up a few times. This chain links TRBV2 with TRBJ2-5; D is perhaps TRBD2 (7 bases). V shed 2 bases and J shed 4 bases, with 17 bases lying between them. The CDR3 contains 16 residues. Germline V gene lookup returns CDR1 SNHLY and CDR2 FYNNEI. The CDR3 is CASSERAGAHPETQYF. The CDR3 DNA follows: TGTGCCAGCAGTGAACGGGCGGGGGCCCACCCAGAGACCCAGTACTTC. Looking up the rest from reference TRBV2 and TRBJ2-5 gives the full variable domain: EPEVTQTPSHQVTQMGQEVILRCVPISNHLYFYWYRQILGQKVEFLVSFYNNEISEKSEIFDDQFSVERPDGSNFTLKIRSTKLEDSAMYFCASSERAGAHPETQYFGPGTRLLVL.